The 25 T cell receptor beta chains listed next were all sequenced from one sample in a study of T cell changes during pregnancy in multiple sclerosis. TCRdb's table, derived via immunoSEQ multiplex PCR, lists solely in-frame clones and lacks some. The repertoire holds tens of thousands of clones, with 88% as singletons. Sequencing was performed on CD4+ T cells from peripheral blood mononuclear cells, taken in the first trimester of pregnancy. These receptor sequences come from a female donor with multiple sclerosis, enrolled in a pregnancy study.

The chain combines TRBV30 with TRBJ2-3; tentative D call: TRBD2 (6 bases). In germline, CDR1 is GTSNPN, CDR2 SVGIG (reference sequence). The CDR3 is 14 residues long. V was trimmed by 0 bases and J by 1 base, leaving 8 bases between them. Written as DNA, the CDR3 is TGTGCCTGGAGTGTAAGGAGGGGCACAGATACGCAGTATTTT. The encoded protein is CAWSVRRGTDTQYF.

This chain joins TRBV2 and TRBJ2-3; D is perhaps TRBD1 (6 bases). Trimming removed 3 bases from V and 5 bases from J, with 9 bases in between. CDR1 and CDR2 (germline): SNHLY, FYNNEI. The CDR3 runs 13 residues. As DNA, the CDR3 is TGTGCCAGCAGTGACCTGACAGGAGATACGCAGTATTTT. Protein product: CASSDLTGDTQYF.

The V gene is TRBV5-4, the J gene TRBJ1-1; TRBD1 aligns across 7 bases. The CDR3 covers 16 residues. Looked up from germline, CDR1 is SGHNT and CDR2 is YYREEE (reference sequence). The V and J ends lost 4 bases and 0 bases, in that order; junction bases with no gene match: 9. The CDR3 DNA reads TGTGCCAGCAGCCCCTACAGGGGAAATTTGAACACTGAAGCTTTCTTT. Translating it yields CASSPYRGNLNTEAFF.

The V call is TRBV18, the J call TRBJ1-1; D call uncertain. Between the trimmed V and J ends, which lost 4 bases and 1 base, there was a span of 13 bases. The CDR3 contains 15 residues. The germline gives CDR1 KGHSH, CDR2 LQKENI. As DNA, the CDR3 is TGTGCCAGCTCACTCAAGAATGCGGGGAACACTGAAGCTTTCTTT. This translates into CASSLKNAGNTEAFF.

The chain joins TRBV11-2 to TRBJ2-1, with 8 bases lining up with TRBD2. The CDR3 length is 14 residues. The junction had 7 bases not matched to a gene; V was cut back by 3 bases and J by 9 bases. Germline V gene sequence: CDR1 SGHAT, CDR2 FQNNGV. The CDR3 region has the DNA TGTGCCAGCAGCTTCGGGAGGGCCATCACTGAGCAGTTCTTC. The encoded protein is CASSFGRAITEQFF.

The genes are TRBV15 and TRBJ2-1, with D maybe TRBD2 (6 bases). Germline CDR1 LNHNV, CDR2 YYDKDF (reference sequence). V dropped 1 base and J dropped 5 bases, with 12 bases sitting between them. This CDR3 region has 15 residues. The CDR3 DNA reads TGTGCCACCAGCAGAGGACTAGGAGGAGACAATGAGCAGTTCTTC. Translating gives CATSRGLGGDNEQFF.

The J gene is TRBJ2-5, the V gene TRBV5-1; 9 nucleotides align to TRBD1. With 2 bases clipped from V and 3 bases from J, the junction kept 2 bases outside the gene matches. The V gene's germline CDR1 is SGHRS and CDR2 YFSETQ. CDR3 length: 14 amino acids. The CDR3 reads CASSLTGGEETQYF. Written as DNA, the CDR3 is TGCGCCAGCAGCTTAACAGGGGGCGAAGAGACCCAGTACTTC.

The CDR3 region has the DNA TGTGCCAGCACCCTTAGCGGGGAAACAGATACGCAGTATTTT. Its protein is CASTLSGETDTQYF. The V gene is TRBV7-8, the J gene TRBJ2-3, with 8 bases matching TRBD2. Losses at the gene ends were 7 bases for V and 3 bases for J; bases not matched to a gene: 6. Germline V gene data show CDR1 as SGHVS and CDR2 as FQNEAQ. This CDR3 is built from 14 residues.

The chain uses TRBV19 and TRBJ2-5; 9 nucleotides line up with TRBD1. Germline-derived CDR1 and CDR2 are LNHDA and SQIVND (reference sequence). J lost 5 bases, V lost 3 bases, and 10 bases had no gene match. The CDR3 is 16 amino acids. The CDR3 protein is CASSISRTGARETQYF. In DNA form, the CDR3 reads TGTGCCAGTAGTATTTCAAGGACAGGGGCGAGGGAGACCCAGTACTTC.

The rearrangement links TRBV9 to TRBJ2-5, with 10 bases fitting TRBD2. The CDR3 is made up of 19 amino acids. The germline V gene has CDR1 SGDLS and CDR2 YYNGEE. Trimming removed 0 bases from V and 5 bases from J; junction bases left unmatched: 16. The CDR3 bases are TGTGCCAGCAGCGTAGCTGGAATCGGAGCGGGAGGGAGTTCGGAGACCCAGTACTTC. It encodes CASSVAGIGAGGSSETQYF.

This chain connects TRBV30 to TRBJ1-1; 7 nucleotides line up with TRBD1. The CDR3 consists of 13 residues. The V and J ends lost 4 bases and 6 bases, in that order; junction bases with no gene match: 8. Per the germline V gene, CDR1 is GTSNPN and CDR2 is SVGIG (reference sequence). The CDR3 sequence is CAWTGGYASEAFF. CDR3 DNA sequence: TGTGCCTGGACAGGGGGGTATGCTTCTGAAGCTTTCTTT.

The genes are TRBV30 and TRBJ2-3; the match to TRBD2 covers 8 bases. This CDR3 is built from 15 residues. From germline, CDR1 is GTSNPN and CDR2 SVGIG (reference sequence). V shed 1 base, J shed 1 base, and the junction held 4 bases outside the gene matches. In nucleotides, the CDR3 is TGTGCCTGGAGTGGACAAGCGGGGGGCACAGATACGCAGTATTTT. Translating gives CAWSGQAGGTDTQYF.

The gene calls are TRBV9 and TRBJ2-2, with TRBD2 matching 9 bases. The trim removed 5 bases at V and 4 bases at J, leaving 12 bases unmatched. CDR1 SGDLS and CDR2 YYNGEE come from the germline V gene. This CDR3 has 17 amino acids. In nucleotides, the CDR3 is TGTGCCAGCAGTCAGGGTCGGACTAGCGAGACCACCGGGGAGCTGTTTTTT. Protein sequence: CASSQGRTSETTGELFF.

This clone appeared once. The chain recombines TRBV10-1 with TRBJ2-3, with 11 bases aligning to TRBD2. The V gene's germline CDR1 is WNHNN and CDR2 SYGVQD (reference sequence). V dropped 0 bases and J dropped 3; count of bases not matched to a gene: 8. The CDR3 consists of 18 residues. Here the CDR3 DNA reads TGCGCCAGCAGTGAGTCGAAGAGTAGCGGGGGGGAAACAGATACGCAGTATTTT. Translated: CASSESKSSGGETDTQYF.

CDR3 sequence: CASSLDPLRTTAQYF. The CDR3 DNA follows: TGCGCCAGCAGCTTGGATCCCCTCAGGACTACGGCGCAGTACTTC. V is TRBV5-1 and J is TRBJ2-7; D perhaps matches TRBD2 (6 bases). Germline CDR1 reads SGHRS; CDR2 reads YFSETQ. Between the trimmed V and J ends, which lost 0 bases and 9 bases, there was a span of 19 bases. The CDR3 spans 15 residues.

CDR3 residues: CASSLGGDRVRDTQYF. DNA for the CDR3: TGTGCCAGCAGCTTGGGGGGGGACAGGGTAAGAGATACGCAGTATTTT. The chain couples TRBV5-4 to TRBJ2-3; 9 positions agree with TRBD1. Looked up from germline, CDR1 is SGHNT and CDR2 is YYREEE (reference sequence). The CDR3 spans 16 residues. Trimming removed 0 bases from V and 5 bases from J; junction bases left unmatched: 7.

The rearrangement uses TRBV6-5 and TRBJ2-7; D is ambiguous. This CDR3 region has 13 residues. The germline V gene encodes CDR1 MNHEY and CDR2 SVGAGI. Trimming left V 6 bases short and J 4 bases short, with 13 bases between. CDR3 residues: CASSKTRKYEQYF. The CDR3 nucleotides are TGTGCCAGCAGCAAGACAAGGAAGTACGAGCAGTACTTC.

The V and J genes are TRBV2 and TRBJ1-5, with D perhaps matching TRBD1 (6 bases). The CDR3 extends over 13 amino acids. Trimming left V 8 bases short and J 6 bases short, with 14 bases between. Germline CDR1 is SNHLY and CDR2 is FYNNEI. CDR3 sequence reads: CASSQGSGQPQHF. In DNA form, the CDR3 reads TGTGCCAGCTCACAGGGTTCGGGTCAGCCCCAGCATTTT.

The V gene is TRBV5-1, the J gene TRBJ2-2; 7 bases match TRBD1. Losses at the gene ends were 3 bases for V and 6 bases for J; bases not matched to a gene: 11. CDR1 and CDR2 from the germline V gene are SGHRS and YFSETQ. This CDR3 has 16 amino acids. The CDR3 reads CASSSAPGQRAGELFF. Here the CDR3 DNA reads TGCGCCAGCAGCTCAGCACCGGGACAGAGGGCCGGGGAGCTGTTTTTT.

V is TRBV6-5 and J is TRBJ2-7, with a tentative D call TRBD1 (6 bases). This CDR3 comprises 11 residues. V dropped 10 bases and J dropped 2 bases, with 9 bases sitting between them. The germline gives CDR1 MNHEY, CDR2 SVGAGI. The CDR3 loop reads CATGTTYEQYF. The CDR3 region has the DNA TGTGCCACCGGGACAACCTACGAGCAGTACTTC.

This clone was recorded only once. This chain connects TRBV5-4 to TRBJ1-2, with D unclear. The CDR3 extends over 13 amino acids. CDR1 is SGHNT, CDR2 YYREEE, per germline (reference sequence). Deletions cut 3 bases from V and 4 bases from J, with 10 bases between. This chain's CDR3 is CASSSTDFYGYTF. For the CDR3, the DNA is TGTGCCAGCAGCTCGACGGACTTCTATGGCTACACCTTC.

The J gene is TRBJ2-7, the V gene TRBV5-3; 7 positions agree with TRBD1. TRBV5-3 falls under the ORF class, with uncertain function. This CDR3 is built from 16 residues. Trimming at V came to 4 bases and at J to 3 bases, leaving 13 bases not matched to a gene. Written as DNA, the CDR3 is TGTGCCAGAAGCCCCCCTCGACAGGGTACCTACTACGAGCAGTACTTC. As protein: CARSPPRQGTYYEQYF.

The chain joins TRBV4-1 to TRBJ2-7; 9 nucleotides align to TRBD2. Per the germline V gene, CDR1 is MGHRA and CDR2 is YSYEKL. The CDR3 totals 16 residues. V lost 1 base and J lost 3; bases outside the gene matches: 7. CDR3 sequence (DNA): TGCGCCAGCAGCCAAGCCTGGCGGGAGGGCGGCTACGAGCAGTACTTC. Translated: CASSQAWREGGYEQYF.

The rearrangement joins TRBV29-1 to TRBJ1-1; D perhaps matches TRBD1 (6 bases). CDR1 is SQVTM and CDR2 is ANQGSEA in the germline V gene. Trimming took 3 bases from V and 5 from J, leaving 7 bases between them. This CDR3 comprises 11 residues. CDR3 coding DNA: TGCAGCGTTGACAGGGGTACTGAAGCTTTCTTT. Encoded protein: CSVDRGTEAFF.

This clone has just a few counts. This same CDR3 is encoded by further DNA sequences in the sample. The chain uses TRBV5-4 and TRBJ2-7; D is perhaps TRBD2 (5 bases). CDR1 SGHNT and CDR2 YYREEE come from the germline V gene (reference sequence). V was shortened by 2 bases and J by 2 bases, with 5 bases between the two germline ends. This CDR3 has 12 amino acids. The CDR3 protein is CASSFGAYEQYF. The DNA of the CDR3 is TGTGCCAGCAGCTTCGGGGCCTACGAGCAGTACTTC.